Listed here are 3 T cell receptor beta chains from one sample, sequenced in a study of response to subunit inactivated influenza vaccine. TCRdb recomputed calls from the RT-PCR reads with MiXCR, one row per CDR3 protein. The sample lists approximately 530,000 distinct CDR3 sequences, under 9% occurring once. Source: PBMCs from blood, taken about 23 months after vaccination. The receptor set was obtained from a man aged 45 to 70 who received an inactivated influenza vaccine.

The J gene is TRBJ2-1, the V gene TRBV7-6; 10 positions match TRBD2. Germline V gives CDR1 SGHVS, CDR2 FNYEAQ. The V segment lost 2 bases and the J segment 1 base; nucleotides outside the gene matches: 8. The CDR3 is made up of 18 amino acids. This CDR3 is CASSLLVAGGMSYNEQFF. The DNA of the CDR3 is TGTGCCAGCAGCTTATTGGTAGCGGGAGGCATGTCCTACAATGAGCAGTTCTTC.

The chain couples TRBV10-3 to TRBJ2-7, with a tentative D call TRBD2 (5 bases). The CDR3 extends over 13 amino acids. V was clipped by 3 bases and J by 8 bases, with 14 bases between them. Germline lookup yields CDR1 ENHRY and CDR2 SYGVKD. Written as DNA, the CDR3 is TGTGCCATCAGTGATGCCCCAGCGGTTCAGCAGTACTTC. Protein: CAISDAPAVQQYF.

This clonotype was counted only a few times. The gene calls are TRBV7-2 and TRBJ1-1; perhaps TRBD1 as D (5 bases). CDR1 and CDR2 from the germline V gene are SGHTA and FQGNSA. CDR3 length: 14 amino acids. V was clipped by 10 bases and J by 0 bases, with 15 bases between them. This chain's CDR3 is CAIPRGVMNTEAFF. Written as DNA, the CDR3 is TGTGCCATCCCTAGAGGGGTTATGAACACTGAAGCTTTCTTT.